This paragraph covers one TCR beta chain sequence. Its target is unknown. The sample is drawn from a study of prognosis after radiotherapy for stage I lung cancer. Study details: Patients received stereotactic body radiotherapy alone, with no concurrent therapy. After radiotherapy, distant metastases appeared in several patients at a median of about 7 months, and roughly 16 patients showed no significant progression.

This CDR3 is 14 amino acids long. Trimming removed 1 base from V and 1 base from J, with 7 bases in between. Germline CDR1 and CDR2: DFQATT and SNEGSKA (reference sequence). Genomic DNA yielded TCR beta CDR3, amplified by two-round multiplex PCR. Primers targeting each individual TRBV and TRBJ gene were applied in first-round PCR. TCRdb re-called the multiplex PCR reads through MiXCR, storing one row per CDR3 protein. This table has about 31,000 distinct CDR3 sequences, over 40% appearing once. Points from the study as a whole: The number of unique TCR clones went down after stereotactic body radiation therapy, with a median of roughly 10,000 versus 7,000.

Each of two time points yielded 4.5 to 6.5 milliliters of peripheral venous blood. The receptor was isolated from a donor aged 50 or older with non-small cell lung cancer. Sequenced material: PBMCs, taken before or after stereotactic body radiation therapy (not recorded which). J is TRBJ2-2 and V is TRBV20-1; D is uncertain. The CDR3 sequence is CSARVPGNTGELFF. DNA for the CDR3: TGCAGTGCTAGAGTACCAGGGAACACCGGGGAGCTGTTTTTT.